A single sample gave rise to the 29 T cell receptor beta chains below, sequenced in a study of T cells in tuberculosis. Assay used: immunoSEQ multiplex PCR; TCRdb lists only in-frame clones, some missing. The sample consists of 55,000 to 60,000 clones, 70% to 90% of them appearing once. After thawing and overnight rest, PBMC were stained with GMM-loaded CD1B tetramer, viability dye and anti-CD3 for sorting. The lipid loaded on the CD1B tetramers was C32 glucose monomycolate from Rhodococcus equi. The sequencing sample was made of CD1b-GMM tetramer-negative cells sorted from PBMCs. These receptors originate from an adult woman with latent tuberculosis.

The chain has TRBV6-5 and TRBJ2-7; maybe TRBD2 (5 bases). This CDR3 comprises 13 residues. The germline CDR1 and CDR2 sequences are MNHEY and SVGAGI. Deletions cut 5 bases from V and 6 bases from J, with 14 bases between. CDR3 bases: TGTGCCAGCAGTCCCGCGGGTTGGGGCGAGCAGTACTTC. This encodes CASSPAGWGEQYF.

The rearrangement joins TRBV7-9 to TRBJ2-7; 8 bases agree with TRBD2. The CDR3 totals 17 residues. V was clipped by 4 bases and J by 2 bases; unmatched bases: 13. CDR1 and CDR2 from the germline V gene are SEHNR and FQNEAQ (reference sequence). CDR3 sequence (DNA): TGTGCCAGCAGCTCCTCATTACTAGCGGTTGGTACCTACGAGCAGTACTTC. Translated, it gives CASSSSLLAVGTYEQYF.

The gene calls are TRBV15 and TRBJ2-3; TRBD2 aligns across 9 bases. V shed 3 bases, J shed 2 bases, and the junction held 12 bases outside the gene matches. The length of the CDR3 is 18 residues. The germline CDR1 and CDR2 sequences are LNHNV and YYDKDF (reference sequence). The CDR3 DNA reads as TGTGCCACCAGCAGGACATCGCGAGGCGGGGGGGCCACAGATACGCAGTATTTT. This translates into CATSRTSRGGGATDTQYF.

CDR3: CASGASPGGADTQYF. In DNA form, the CDR3 reads TGTGCCAGCGGTGCTAGCCCTGGGGGGGCAGATACGCAGTATTTT. The V call is TRBV27, the J call TRBJ2-3; the match to TRBD2 covers 7 bases. The CDR3 sequence is 15 residues long. Looked up from germline, CDR1 is MNHEY and CDR2 is SMNVEV (reference sequence). The ends lost 8 bases at V and 4 bases at J; junction bases unmatched: 12.

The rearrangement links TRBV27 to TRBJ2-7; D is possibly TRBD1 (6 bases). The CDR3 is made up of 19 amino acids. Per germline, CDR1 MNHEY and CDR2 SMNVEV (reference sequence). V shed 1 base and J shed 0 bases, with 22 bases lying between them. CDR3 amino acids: CASSLFYPGRGRGSYEQYF. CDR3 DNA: TGTGCCAGCAGTTTATTTTATCCAGGTCGGGGCAGGGGCTCCTACGAGCAGTACTTC.

As DNA, the CDR3 is TGTGCCAGCAGCTTAGAACGGGAACGGGAACTGTTTTTT. This gives the protein CASSLERERELFF. This rearrangement joins TRBV7-9 to TRBJ1-4; D call uncertain. The CDR3 runs to 13 residues. Germline V gene data show CDR1 as SEHNR and CDR2 as FQNEAQ (reference sequence). Trimming pared 1 base from V and 12 bases from J, leaving 12 bases between.

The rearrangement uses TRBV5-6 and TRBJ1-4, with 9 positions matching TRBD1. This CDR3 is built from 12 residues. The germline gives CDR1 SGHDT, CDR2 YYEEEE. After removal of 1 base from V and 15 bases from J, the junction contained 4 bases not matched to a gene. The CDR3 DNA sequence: TGTGCCAGCAGCTTGAGGACAGGGGAGGTGTTTTTT. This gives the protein CASSLRTGEVFF.

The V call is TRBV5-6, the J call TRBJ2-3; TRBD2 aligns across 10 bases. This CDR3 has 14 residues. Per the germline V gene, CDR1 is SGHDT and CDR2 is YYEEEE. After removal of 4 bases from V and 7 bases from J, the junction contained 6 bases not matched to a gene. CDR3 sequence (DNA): TGTGCCAGCAGCCTAGCGGGAGTGAGGCATACGCAGTATTTT. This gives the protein CASSLAGVRHTQYF.

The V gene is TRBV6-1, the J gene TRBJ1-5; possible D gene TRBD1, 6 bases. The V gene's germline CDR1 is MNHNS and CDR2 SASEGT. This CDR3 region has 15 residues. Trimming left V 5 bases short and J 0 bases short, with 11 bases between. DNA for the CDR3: TGTGCCAGCAGTCGGGACACCTATAGCAATCAGCCCCAGCATTTT. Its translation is CASSRDTYSNQPQHF.

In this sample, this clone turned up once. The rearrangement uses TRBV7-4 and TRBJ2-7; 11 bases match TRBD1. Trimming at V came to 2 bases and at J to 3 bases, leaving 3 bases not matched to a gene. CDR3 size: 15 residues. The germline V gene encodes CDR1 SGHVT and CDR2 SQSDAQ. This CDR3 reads CASSLIGTGGYEQYF. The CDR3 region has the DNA TGTGCCAGCAGCTTAATAGGGACAGGGGGCTACGAGCAGTACTTC. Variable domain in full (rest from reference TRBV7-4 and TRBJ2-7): GAGVSQSPRYKVAKRGRDVALRCDSISGHVTLYWYRQTLGQGSEVLTYSQSDAQRDKSGRPSGRFSAERPERSVSTLKIQRTEQGDSAVYLCASSLIGTGGYEQYFGPGTRLTVT.

The CDR3 protein is CASSLESRPSDTQYF. The CDR3 DNA is TGTGCCAGCAGCTTAGAGAGTCGGCCTAGCGATACGCAGTATTTT. The V and J genes are TRBV7-2 and TRBJ2-3, with D perhaps TRBD2 (5 bases). There are 15 residues in the CDR3. V was cut by 1 base and J by 6 bases, with 14 bases left in between. CDR1 is SGHTA and CDR2 is FQGNSA in the germline V gene.

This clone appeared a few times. CDR3 sequence reads: CASRRDKTGGTDTQYF. CDR3 nucleotides: TGCGCCAGCAGGAGGGACAAAACTGGAGGTACAGATACGCAGTATTTT. This sequence joins TRBV4-1 and TRBJ2-3, with D perhaps matching TRBD1 (6 bases). Germline CDR1 is MGHRA and CDR2 is YSYEKL. The germline V and J ends were trimmed by 6 bases and 3 bases, with 19 bases remaining between them. This CDR3 has 16 residues.

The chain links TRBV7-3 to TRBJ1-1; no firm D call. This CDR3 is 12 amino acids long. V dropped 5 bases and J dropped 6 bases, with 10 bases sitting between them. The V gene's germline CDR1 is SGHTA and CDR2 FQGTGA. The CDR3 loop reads CASSTGNSEAFF. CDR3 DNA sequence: TGTGCCAGCAGCACGGGGAATTCTGAAGCTTTCTTT.

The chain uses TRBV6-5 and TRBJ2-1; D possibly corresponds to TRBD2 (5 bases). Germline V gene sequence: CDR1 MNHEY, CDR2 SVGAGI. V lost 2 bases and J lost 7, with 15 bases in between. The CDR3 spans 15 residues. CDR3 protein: CASSYVPGVTNEQFF. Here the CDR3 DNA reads TGTGCCAGCAGTTACGTACCCGGGGTAACGAATGAGCAGTTCTTC.

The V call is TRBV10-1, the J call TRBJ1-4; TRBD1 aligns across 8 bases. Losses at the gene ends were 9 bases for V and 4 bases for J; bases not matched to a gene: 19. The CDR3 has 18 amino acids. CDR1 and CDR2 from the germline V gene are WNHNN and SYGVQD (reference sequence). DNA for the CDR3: TGCGCCAGTCTAATCGAGGGCCTTCGGACAGGGTTTAATGAAAAACTGTTTTTT. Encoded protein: CASLIEGLRTGFNEKLFF.

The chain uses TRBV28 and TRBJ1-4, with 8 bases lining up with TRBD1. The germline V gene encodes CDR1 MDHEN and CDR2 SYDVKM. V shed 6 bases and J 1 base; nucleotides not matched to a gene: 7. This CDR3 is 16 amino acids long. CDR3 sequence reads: CASSQGQGETNEKLFF. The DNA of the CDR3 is TGTGCCAGCAGCCAAGGACAGGGAGAAACTAATGAAAAACTGTTTTTT.

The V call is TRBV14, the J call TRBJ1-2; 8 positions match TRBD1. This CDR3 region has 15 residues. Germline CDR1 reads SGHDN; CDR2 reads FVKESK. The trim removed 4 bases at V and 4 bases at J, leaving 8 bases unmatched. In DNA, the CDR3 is TGTGCCAGCAGCCCTGAAACACAGGGGGTCTATGGCTACACCTTC. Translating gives CASSPETQGVYGYTF. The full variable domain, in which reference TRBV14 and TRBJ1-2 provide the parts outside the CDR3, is EAGVTQFPSHSVIEKGQTVTLRCDPISGHDNLYWYRRVMGKEIKFLLHFVKESKQDESGMPNNRFLAERTGGTYSTLKVQPAELEDSGVYFCASSPETQGVYGYTFGSGTRLTVV.

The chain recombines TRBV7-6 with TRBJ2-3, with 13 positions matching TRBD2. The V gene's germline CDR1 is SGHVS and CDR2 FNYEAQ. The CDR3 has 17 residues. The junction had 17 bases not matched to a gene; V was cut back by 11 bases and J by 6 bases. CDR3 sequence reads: CARTLTSGGLEVDTQYF. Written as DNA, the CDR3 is TGTGCCCGTACTCTGACTAGCGGGGGGCTCGAAGTGGATACGCAGTATTTT. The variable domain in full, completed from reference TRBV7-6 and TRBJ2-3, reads GAGVSQSPRYKVTKRGQDVALRCDPISGHVSLYWYRQALGQGPEFLTYFNYEAQQDKSGLPNDRFSAERPEGSISTLTIQRTEQRDSAMYRCARTLTSGGLEVDTQYFGPGTRLTVL.

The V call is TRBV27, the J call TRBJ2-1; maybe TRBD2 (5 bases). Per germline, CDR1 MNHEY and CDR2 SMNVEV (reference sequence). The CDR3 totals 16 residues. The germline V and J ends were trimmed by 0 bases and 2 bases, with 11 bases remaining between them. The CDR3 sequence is CASSLSRERTYNEQFF. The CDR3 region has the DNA TGTGCCAGCAGTTTATCGAGGGAGCGGACCTACAATGAGCAGTTCTTC.

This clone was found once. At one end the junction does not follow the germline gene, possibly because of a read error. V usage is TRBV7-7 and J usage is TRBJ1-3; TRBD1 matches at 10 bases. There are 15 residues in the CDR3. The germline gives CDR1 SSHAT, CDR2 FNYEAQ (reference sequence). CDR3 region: CASSLGQGSGNTIYF. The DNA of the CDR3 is TGTGCTAGCAGTTTGGGACAGGGGTCTGGAAACACCATATATTTT.

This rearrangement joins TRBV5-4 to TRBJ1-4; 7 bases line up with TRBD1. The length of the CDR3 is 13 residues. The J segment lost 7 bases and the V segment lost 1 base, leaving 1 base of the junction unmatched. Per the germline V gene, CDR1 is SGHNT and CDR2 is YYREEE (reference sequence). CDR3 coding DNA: TGTGCCAGCAGCTTGCAGGGGGGTGAAAAACTGTTTTTT. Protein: CASSLQGGEKLFF.

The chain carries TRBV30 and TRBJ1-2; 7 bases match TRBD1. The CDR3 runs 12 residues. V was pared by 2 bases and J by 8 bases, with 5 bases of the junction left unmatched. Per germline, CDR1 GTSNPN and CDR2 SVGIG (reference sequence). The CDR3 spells CAWSRQGSGYTF. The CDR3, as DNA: TGTGCCTGGAGTCGACAGGGTAGCGGCTACACCTTC.

CDR3 amino acids: CAISGGNTGELFF. DNA of the CDR3: TGTGCCATCTCGGGGGGAAACACCGGGGAGCTGTTTTTT. The chain links TRBV10-3 to TRBJ2-2; 7 bases agree with TRBD2. V shed 8 bases, J shed 2 bases, and the junction held 2 bases outside the gene matches. Per the germline V gene, CDR1 is ENHRY and CDR2 is SYGVKD. The CDR3 sequence is 13 residues long.

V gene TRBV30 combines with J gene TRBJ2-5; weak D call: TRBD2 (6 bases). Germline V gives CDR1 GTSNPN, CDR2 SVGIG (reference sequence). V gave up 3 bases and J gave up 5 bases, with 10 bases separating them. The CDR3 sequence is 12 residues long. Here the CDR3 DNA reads TGTGCCTGGAGATTGGCGGGGGAGACCCAGTACTTC. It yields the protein CAWRLAGETQYF.

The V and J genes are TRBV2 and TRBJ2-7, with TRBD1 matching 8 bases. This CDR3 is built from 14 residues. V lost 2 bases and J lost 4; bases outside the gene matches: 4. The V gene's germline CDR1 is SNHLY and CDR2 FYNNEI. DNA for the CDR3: TGTGCCAGCAGTGAACAGGGGGCGAGGTACGAGCAGTACTTC. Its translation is CASSEQGARYEQYF. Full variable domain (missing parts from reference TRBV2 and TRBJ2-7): EPEVTQTPSHQVTQMGQEVILRCVPISNHLYFYWYRQILGQKVEFLVSFYNNEISEKSEIFDDQFSVERPDGSNFTLKIRSTKLEDSAMYFCASSEQGARYEQYFGPGTRLTVT.

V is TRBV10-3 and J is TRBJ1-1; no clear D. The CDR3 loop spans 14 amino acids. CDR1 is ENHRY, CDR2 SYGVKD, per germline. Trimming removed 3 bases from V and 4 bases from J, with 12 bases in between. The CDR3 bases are TGTGCCATCAGTGAAACGGGCGGGCTCACTGAAGCTTTCTTT. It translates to CAISETGGLTEAFF.

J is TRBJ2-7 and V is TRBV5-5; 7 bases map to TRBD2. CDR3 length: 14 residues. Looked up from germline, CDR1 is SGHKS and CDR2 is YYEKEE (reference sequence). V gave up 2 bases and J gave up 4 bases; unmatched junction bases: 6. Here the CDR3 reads CASSLGLDFYEQYF. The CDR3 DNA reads TGTGCCAGCAGCTTAGGACTAGATTTTTACGAGCAGTACTTC.

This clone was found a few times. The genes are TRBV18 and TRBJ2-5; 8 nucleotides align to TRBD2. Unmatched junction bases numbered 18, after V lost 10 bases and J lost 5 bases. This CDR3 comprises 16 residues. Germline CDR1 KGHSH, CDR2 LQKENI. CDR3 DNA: TGTGCCACCCTCCCCTCAGCGGGGGCGTCGATTGAGACCCAGTACTTC. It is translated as CATLPSAGASIETQYF.

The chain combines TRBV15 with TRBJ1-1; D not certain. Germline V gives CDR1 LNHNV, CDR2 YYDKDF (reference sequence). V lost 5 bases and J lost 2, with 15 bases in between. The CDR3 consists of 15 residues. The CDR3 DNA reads TGTGCCACCAGCCGACCGAGAGACTTTAACACTGAAGCTTTCTTT. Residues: CATSRPRDFNTEAFF.